This T cell receptor beta chain was documented in a study of memory CD4+ T cells and cytomegalovirus serostatus. Study-wide results and limits: Median bootstrapped AUC for CMV status was around 0.96 originally, about 0.9 US-trained. Each of 67 CMV-associated TCRbeta sequences occurred in one to five individuals.

Single viable CD3+CD4+CD8-CD45RO+ cells were sorted as the memory CD4+ T cells. V shed 2 bases and J shed 5 bases, with 7 bases lying between them. From germline, CDR1 is MDHEN and CDR2 SYDVKM. There are 14 residues in the CDR3. Worth noting for this clone: What it binds is unknown.

Assay used: immunoSEQ multiplex PCR; TCRdb lists only in-frame clones, some missing. The repertoire holds around 33,000 clones, with around 74% as singletons. Sequencing used memory CD4+ T cells from blood. The gene calls are TRBV28 and TRBJ1-6; no clear D gene. The clonotype comes from an adult in good health and CMV-seronegative. Some clones in this sample may be carry-over from other donors' samples. CDR3 region: CASSLVQDNSPLHF. As DNA, the CDR3 is TGTGCCAGCAGTTTAGTCCAGGATAATTCACCCCTCCACTTT.